The clone carrying this TCR beta chain was seen a few times. Its antigen is undetermined. TCRB transcripts that were expressed got sequenced, as all of the isolated RNA had been reverse transcribed. Here immunoSEQ multiplex PCR was the method, and the copy in TCRdb shows in-frame clones only, minus some. In the table there are around 290,000 clones, approximately 8% of which are singletons. Cells sorted by CD45RO/CCR7/CD25/CD127/CD95/CD27 comprised CD4+ naive, central memory, regulatory and stem cell-like memory cells. This sample was taken from a study of beta chain features in type 1 diabetes. The wider study: Examined across all samples were about 110 million sorted cells. General study results and limits: There was a possibility that cDNA sequencing over-represented cells with high TCR expression. There was a moderate but significant shortening of TCRB CDR3s in all four CD4+ subsets of Type 1 diabetes patients.

Trimming removed 4 bases at V and 2 bases at J, with 13 bases between. There are 15 residues in the CDR3. Looked up from germline, CDR1 is SGHRS and CDR2 is YFSETQ. V gene TRBV5-1 combines with J gene TRBJ1-5; perhaps TRBD1 as D (6 bases). The receptor was derived from a young woman in good health. The material sequenced was central memory CD4+ T cells from blood. The CDR3 loop reads CASSPGALGNQPQHF. The CDR3, as DNA: TGCGCCAGCAGCCCAGGGGCGTTGGGCAATCAGCCCCAGCATTTT.